This TCR beta chain was found in a study of blood T cell repertoires in COVID-19. This CDR3 contains 16 residues. CDR1 is LGHNA, CDR2 YNFKEQ, per germline. The germline V and J ends were trimmed by 3 bases and 5 bases, with 19 bases remaining between them. Profiled with immunoSEQ multiplex PCR; TCRdb holds only in-frame clones, not every one. In the table there are almost 300,000 clones, approximately 89% of which are singletons. The sequence derives from a woman aged 25-40 years with COVID-19, enrolled during active disease. Sequences were obtained from peripheral blood. This rearrangement joins TRBV4-2 to TRBJ1-2; D unresolved. The CDR3 nucleotides are TGTGCCAGCAGCCACGCGACTGACTTCGGGTCATATGGCTACACCTTC. Translation gives CASSHATDFGSYGYTF.